The source of this T cell receptor (beta chain) is a study of beta chain features in type 1 diabetes. Study-level results: TCRB CDR3s were moderately but significantly shorter in Type 1 diabetes patients in all four CD4+ subsets.

TCRB transcripts that were expressed got sequenced, as all of the isolated RNA had been reverse transcribed. Clones were sequenced by immunoSEQ multiplex PCR, and TCRdb holds only the in-frame ones, with some missing. Counted here are more than 250,000 clones, about 13% occurring once; the ten biggest clones make up about 0.015%. Germline V lookup: CDR1 SGDLS, CDR2 YYNGEE. The V segment lost 4 bases and the J segment 4 bases; nucleotides outside the gene matches: 8. The CDR3 has 15 residues. In this sample, this clone turned up a few times. The antigen remains undetermined. V is TRBV9 and J is TRBJ1-3; 7 bases fit TRBD1. The clonotype was recovered from a man aged 25-45 years with type 1 diabetes. The source material was naive CD4+ T cells from blood. The CDR3: CASSRITGAGNTIYF. As DNA, the CDR3 is TGTGCCAGCAGCAGGATCACAGGGGCGGGAAACACCATATATTTT.